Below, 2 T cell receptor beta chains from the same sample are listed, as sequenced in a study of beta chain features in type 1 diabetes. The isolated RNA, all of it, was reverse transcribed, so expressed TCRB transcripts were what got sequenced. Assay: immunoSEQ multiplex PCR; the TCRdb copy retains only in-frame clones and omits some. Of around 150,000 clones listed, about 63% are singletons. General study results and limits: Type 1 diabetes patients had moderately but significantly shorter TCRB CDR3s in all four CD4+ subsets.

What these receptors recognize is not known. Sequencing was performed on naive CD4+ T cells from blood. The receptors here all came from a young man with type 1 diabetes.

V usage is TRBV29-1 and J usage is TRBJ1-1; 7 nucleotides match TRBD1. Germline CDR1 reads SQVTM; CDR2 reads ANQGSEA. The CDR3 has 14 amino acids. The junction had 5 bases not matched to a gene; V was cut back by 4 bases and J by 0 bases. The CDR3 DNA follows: TGCAGCGTTGTTGAGACAGGGATGAACACTGAAGCTTTCTTT. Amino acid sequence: CSVVETGMNTEAFF.

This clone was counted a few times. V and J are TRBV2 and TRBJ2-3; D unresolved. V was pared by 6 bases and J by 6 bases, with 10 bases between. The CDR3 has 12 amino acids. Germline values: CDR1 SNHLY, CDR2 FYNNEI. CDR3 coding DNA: TGTGCCAGCAGGGGCTCTACGGATACGCAGTATTTT. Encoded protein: CASRGSTDTQYF.